This TCR beta chain stems from a study of T cell responses to AZD1222 COVID-19 vaccine. Study-wide findings and caveats: Among the donors, most were white British and more were female, and clonal diversity was possibly underestimated.

Germline V lookup: CDR1 LNHDA, CDR2 SQIVND (reference sequence). This CDR3 comprises 13 residues. V lost 9 bases to trimming and J lost 2 bases; unmatched junction nucleotides: 6. Sequencing used immunoSEQ multiplex PCR; TCRdb keeps in-frame clones, though not all of them. This table holds about 110,000 clones, around 85% found once. Worth noting for this clone: The antigen is unknown.

The rearrangement joins TRBV19 to TRBJ1-1; TRBD1 matches at 7 bases. Sample: peripheral blood, taken on day 0 of AZD1222 vaccination. The receptor comes from an adult in good health. The CDR3 reads CASGQVSNTEAFF. In DNA form, the CDR3 reads TGTGCCAGCGGACAGGTCTCAAACACTGAAGCTTTCTTT.